This TCR beta chain stems from a study of technical replicates of blood from several donors. TCRdb's table, derived via immunoSEQ multiplex PCR, lists solely in-frame clones and lacks some. The sample has approximately 53,000 clones; about 96% are singletons. The TCR was taken from a human donor in good health. The sequenced material came from T cells isolated from PBMCs.

The chain's CDR3 is CASSMLSGTLTSGNTIYF. In nucleotides, the CDR3 is TGTGCCAGTAGTATGCTTTCCGGGACACTAACCTCTGGAAACACCATATATTTT. V usage is TRBV19 and J usage is TRBJ1-3, with a possible D match to TRBD1 (6 bases). Germline V gene data show CDR1 as LNHDA and CDR2 as SQIVND (reference sequence). This CDR3 is 18 amino acids long. The V end was cut by 3 bases, the J end by 0 bases, with 18 bases between.